The clone carrying this TCR beta chain was detected only a few times. As yet, its antigen is unknown. Cultured CD4+ T cells had their DNA profiled by the Oncomine TCR Beta short-read assay. TCRdb re-called the PCR reads with MiXCR, one entry per CDR3 protein. The profile covers 20,000 or so distinct CDR3 sequences, with over 55% appearing a single time and 9% to 10% taken by the ten largest. The data are from a study of vaccination and CD4 T cells after COVID-19. This CDR3 comprises 11 residues. The ends were cut back, 10 bases at V and 2 bases at J, with 8 bases in the middle. Treatment described: roughly 11-day PBMC culture with coronavirus spike peptide pools or control peptides (ViraFEST assay).

The sequence was obtained from a human donor who had recovered from COVID-19. The rearrangement joins TRBV12-3 or TRBV12-4 to TRBJ1-2; a possible D gene is TRBD1 (5 bases). Sequences were derived from CD4+ T cells from blood, cultured in vitro, sampled after SARS-CoV-2 vaccination. This CDR3 reads CATSGNYGYTF. CDR3 DNA sequence: TGTGCCACCTCAGGGAACTATGGCTACACCTTC.